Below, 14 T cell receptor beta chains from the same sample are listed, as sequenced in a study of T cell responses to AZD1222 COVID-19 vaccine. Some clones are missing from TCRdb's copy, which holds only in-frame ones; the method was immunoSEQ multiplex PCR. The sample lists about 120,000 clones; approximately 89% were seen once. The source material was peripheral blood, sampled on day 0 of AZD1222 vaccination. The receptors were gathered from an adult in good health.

This chain's CDR3 is CASRGIQGTTDTQYF. CDR3 DNA sequence: TGTGCCAGTAGGGGGATCCAGGGCACGACAGATACGCAGTATTTT. The chain links TRBV19 to TRBJ2-3; D is perhaps TRBD1 (5 bases). Germline loops: CDR1 LNHDA, CDR2 SQIVND (reference sequence). Trimming cost V 6 bases and J 3 bases, with 16 bases left between them. The CDR3 has 15 amino acids.

The CDR3 spells CASSFTGNTEAFF. CDR3 sequence (DNA): TGTGCCAGCAGCTTTACAGGGAACACTGAAGCTTTCTTT. The V gene is TRBV7-9, the J gene TRBJ1-1, with D possibly TRBD1 on 5 matching bases. Trimming removed 3 bases at V and 1 base at J, with 6 bases between. The germline CDR1 and CDR2 sequences are SEHNR and FQNEAQ (reference sequence). The length of the CDR3 is 13 residues.

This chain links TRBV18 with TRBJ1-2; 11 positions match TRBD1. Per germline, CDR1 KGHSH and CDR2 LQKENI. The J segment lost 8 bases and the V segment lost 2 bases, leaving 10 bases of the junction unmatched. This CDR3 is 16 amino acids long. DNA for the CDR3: TGTGCCAGCTCACCAGCAGGACAGGGGGCATCGTGGGGCTACACCTTC. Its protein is CASSPAGQGASWGYTF.

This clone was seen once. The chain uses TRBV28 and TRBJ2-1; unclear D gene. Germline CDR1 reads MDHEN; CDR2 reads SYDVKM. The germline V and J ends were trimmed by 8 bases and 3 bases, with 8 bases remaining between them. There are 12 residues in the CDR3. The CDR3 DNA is TGTGCCAGCGGACCTATCTACAATGAGCAGTTCTTC. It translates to CASGPIYNEQFF.

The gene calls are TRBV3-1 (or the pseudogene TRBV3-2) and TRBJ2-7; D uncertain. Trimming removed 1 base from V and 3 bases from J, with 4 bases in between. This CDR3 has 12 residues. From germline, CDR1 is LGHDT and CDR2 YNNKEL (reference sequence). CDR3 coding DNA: TGTGCCAGCAGCCAAGTCAACTACGAGCAGTACTTC. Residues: CASSQVNYEQYF.

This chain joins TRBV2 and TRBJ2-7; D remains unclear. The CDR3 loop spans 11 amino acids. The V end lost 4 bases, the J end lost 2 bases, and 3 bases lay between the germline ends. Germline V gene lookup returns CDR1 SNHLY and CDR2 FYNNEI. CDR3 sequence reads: CASSVAYEQYF. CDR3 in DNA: TGTGCCAGCAGTGTGGCCTACGAGCAGTACTTC.

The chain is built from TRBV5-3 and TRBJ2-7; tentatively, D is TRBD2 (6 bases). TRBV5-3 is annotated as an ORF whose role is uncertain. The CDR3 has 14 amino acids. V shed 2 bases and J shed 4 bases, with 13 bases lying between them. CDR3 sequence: CARSLVTRGYEQYF. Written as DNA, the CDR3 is TGTGCCAGAAGCTTAGTAACGCGGGGATACGAGCAGTACTTC.

This chain's CDR3 is CARSGLDRGLIAKNIQYF. The CDR3 region has the DNA TGTGCCAGAAGTGGGCTCGACAGGGGGCTAATAGCCAAAAACATTCAGTACTTC. The rearrangement joins TRBV30 to TRBJ2-4, with 10 positions matching TRBD1. Germline CDR1 GTSNPN, CDR2 SVGIG (reference sequence). This CDR3 spans 18 amino acids. V lost 8 bases and J lost 0; bases outside the gene matches: 16.

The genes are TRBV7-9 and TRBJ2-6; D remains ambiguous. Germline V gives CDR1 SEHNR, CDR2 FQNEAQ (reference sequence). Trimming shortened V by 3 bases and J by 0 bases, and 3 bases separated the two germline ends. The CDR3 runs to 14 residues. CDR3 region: CASSLTSGANVLTF. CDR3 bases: TGTGCCAGCAGCTTGACCTCTGGGGCCAACGTCCTGACTTTC.

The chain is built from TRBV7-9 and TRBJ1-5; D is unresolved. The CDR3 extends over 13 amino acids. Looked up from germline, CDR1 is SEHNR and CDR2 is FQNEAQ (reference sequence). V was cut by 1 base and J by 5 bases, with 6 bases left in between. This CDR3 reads CASSLETDQPQHF. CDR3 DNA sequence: TGTGCCAGCAGCTTAGAGACTGATCAGCCCCAGCATTTT.

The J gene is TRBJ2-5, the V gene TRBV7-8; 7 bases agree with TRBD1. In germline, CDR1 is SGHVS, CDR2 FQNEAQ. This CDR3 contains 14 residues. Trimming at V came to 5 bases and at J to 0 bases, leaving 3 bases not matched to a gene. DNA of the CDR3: TGTGCCAGCAGCACCGGACAGGACCAAGAGACCCAGTACTTC. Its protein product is CASSTGQDQETQYF.

The CDR3 nucleotides are TGTGCCAGCAGCTCCGCTGGGGCCACTGAAGCTTTCTTT. Amino acids: CASSSAGATEAFF. V gene TRBV5-6 combines with J gene TRBJ1-1; a possible D gene is TRBD1 (5 bases). The CDR3 runs to 13 residues. CDR1 and CDR2 (germline): SGHDT, YYEEEE. Trimming shortened V by 3 bases and J by 4 bases, and 10 bases separated the two germline ends.

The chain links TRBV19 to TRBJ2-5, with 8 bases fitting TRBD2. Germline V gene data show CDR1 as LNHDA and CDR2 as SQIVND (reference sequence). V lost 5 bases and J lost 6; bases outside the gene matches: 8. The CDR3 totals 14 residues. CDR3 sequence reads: CASSSGLEVQTQYF. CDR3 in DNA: TGTGCCAGTAGTTCGGGACTAGAGGTTCAGACCCAGTACTTC.

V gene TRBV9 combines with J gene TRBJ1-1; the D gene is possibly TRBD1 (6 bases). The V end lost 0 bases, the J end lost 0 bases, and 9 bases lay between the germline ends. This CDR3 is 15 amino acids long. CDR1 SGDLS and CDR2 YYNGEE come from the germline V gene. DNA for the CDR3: TGTGCCAGCAGCGTAGGACAGGTTTTGAACACTGAAGCTTTCTTT. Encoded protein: CASSVGQVLNTEAFF.